The 24 T cell receptor beta chains given below trace back to one sample, sequenced in a study of cytotoxic CD8 clonotypes in ibrutinib-treated CLL. The assay was immunoSEQ multiplex PCR, and TCRdb's table has in-frame clones only and misses some. The sample contains about 270,000 clones, approximately 79% of which appear only once. The sequences come from PBMCs, collected at disease progression, from a patient treated with ibrutinib. These receptors all come from a human donor with chronic lymphocytic leukemia.

The rearrangement links TRBV9 to TRBJ1-4; D call uncertain. Germline V lookup: CDR1 SGDLS, CDR2 YYNGEE. The CDR3 spans 15 residues. Trimming cost V 0 bases and J 0 bases, with 6 bases left between them. The CDR3, as DNA: TGTGCCAGCAGCGTAGGTCCGCCAACTAATGAAAAACTGTTTTTT. It codes for CASSVGPPTNEKLFF.

This clone has more than one count but fewer than ten. V is TRBV5-1 and J is TRBJ2-7, with 8 bases fitting TRBD1. Germline loops: CDR1 SGHRS, CDR2 YFSETQ. V lost 2 bases and J lost 4; bases outside the gene matches: 5. This CDR3 has 14 amino acids. Here the CDR3 reads CASSLGTGPYEQYF. CDR3 sequence (DNA): TGCGCCAGCAGCTTAGGGACAGGCCCATACGAGCAGTACTTC.

The gene calls are TRBV27 and TRBJ2-3, with 8 positions matching TRBD2. CDR1 MNHEY and CDR2 SMNVEV come from the germline V gene (reference sequence). Trimming took 3 bases from V and 0 from J; bases not matched to a gene: 11. The CDR3 loop spans 18 amino acids. The CDR3 DNA sequence: TGTGCCAGCAGTTTGTTTTTTTTAGCGGGGATGAGCACAGATACGCAGTATTTT. This gives the protein CASSLFFLAGMSTDTQYF.

V usage is TRBV18 and J usage is TRBJ1-4; no clear D gene. V gave up 9 bases and J gave up 0 bases, with 11 bases separating them. Germline V CDR1 and CDR2: KGHSH, LQKENI. CDR3 length equals 14 residues. The CDR3 protein is CASATTATNEKLFF. The CDR3 nucleotides read TGTGCCAGTGCCACCACGGCAACTAATGAAAAACTGTTTTTT.

This chain connects TRBV5-5 to TRBJ2-3; unclear D gene. This CDR3 comprises 14 residues. Germline CDR1 and CDR2: SGHKS and YYEKEE (reference sequence). Trimming removed 2 bases at V and 11 bases at J, with 18 bases between. The CDR3 sequence is CASSFTVVVPMQYF. The CDR3 nucleotides are TGTGCCAGCAGCTTTACTGTCGTAGTCCCTATGCAGTATTTT.

The chain recombines TRBV5-4 with TRBJ2-1; 10 bases are a match to TRBD1. Trimming took 7 bases from V and 7 from J; bases not matched to a gene: 5. Germline loops: CDR1 SGHNT, CDR2 YYREEE (reference sequence). The CDR3 length is 13 residues. The DNA of the CDR3 is TGTGCCAGCGCGACAGGGGGCATGAATGAGCAGTTCTTC. Protein product: CASATGGMNEQFF.

This clone was detected only once. The chain joins TRBV6-1 to TRBJ2-1; 8 nucleotides line up with TRBD1. Germline V gene data show CDR1 as MNHNS and CDR2 as SASEGT. CDR3 size: 15 residues. The V gene end was trimmed by 2 bases and the J gene end by 8 bases; junction bases not matched to a gene: 8. As DNA, the CDR3 is TGTGCCAGCAGTGAATACGACAGGGGATATGATGAGCAGTTCTTC. Translating gives CASSEYDRGYDEQFF.

The genes are TRBV18 and TRBJ1-3; maybe TRBD1 (5 bases). CDR3 length: 15 amino acids. The germline CDR1 and CDR2 sequences are KGHSH and LQKENI. The germline V and J ends were trimmed by 4 bases and 0 bases, with 10 bases remaining between them. The chain's CDR3 is CASSLGVPSGNTIYF. The CDR3 DNA reads as TGTGCCAGCTCACTGGGGGTTCCCTCTGGAAACACCATATATTTT. Based on the CDR3 plus reference TRBV18 and TRBJ1-3, the full variable domain is NAGVMQNPRHLVRRRGQEARLRCSPMKGHSHVYWYRQLPEEGLKFMVYLQKENIIDESGMPKERFSAEFPKEGPSILRIQQVVRGDSAAYFCASSLGVPSGNTIYFGEGSWLTVV.

V and J are TRBV12-5 and TRBJ2-3, with 11 nucleotides matching TRBD2. The germline gives CDR1 LGHNT, CDR2 FRNRAP. The CDR3 covers 18 residues. Trimming cost V 5 bases and J 2 bases; bases outside gene matches: 12. CDR3 amino acids: CASGRLAGGRSFTDTQYF. CDR3 sequence (DNA): TGTGCTAGTGGTCGCCTAGCGGGGGGACGTTCATTCACAGATACGCAGTATTTT. The variable domain in full, completed from reference TRBV12-5 and TRBJ2-3, reads DARVTQTPRHKVTEMGQEVTMRCQPILGHNTVFWYRQTMMQGLELLAYFRNRAPLDDSGMPKDRFSAEMPDATLATLKIQPSEPRDSAVYFCASGRLAGGRSFTDTQYFGPGTRLTVL.

This clone appeared once. The chain is built from TRBV6-5 and TRBJ2-1; D is uncertain. The V gene's germline CDR1 is MNHEY and CDR2 SVGAGI. V lost 6 bases and J lost 7, with 7 bases in between. The CDR3 runs 11 residues. The chain's CDR3 is CASRTMNEQFF. The DNA for the CDR3 is TGTGCCAGCAGAACGATGAATGAGCAGTTCTTC.

The rearrangement links TRBV28 to TRBJ1-1; D uncertain. This CDR3 has 12 amino acids. Trimming removed 8 bases from V and 1 base from J, with 8 bases in between. Per germline, CDR1 MDHEN and CDR2 SYDVKM. The CDR3 sequence: CASLHANTEAFF. The CDR3 DNA reads TGTGCCAGCCTACACGCGAACACTGAAGCTTTCTTT.

The chain combines TRBV19 with TRBJ1-6, with 9 bases that match TRBD1. CDR1 LNHDA and CDR2 SQIVND come from the germline V gene (reference sequence). The CDR3 extends over 15 amino acids. The ends lost 5 bases at V and 14 bases at J; junction bases unmatched: 13. The CDR3 nucleotides read TGTGCCAGTAGTGTTCAGGGGGACAGGGCGTTATCCCTCCACTTT. Translating it yields CASSVQGDRALSLHF.

V usage is TRBV28 and J usage is TRBJ1-4; tentatively, D is TRBD1 (5 bases). Germline V CDR1 and CDR2: MDHEN, SYDVKM. The CDR3 has 15 amino acids. The V end lost 2 bases, the J end lost 5 bases, and 12 bases lay between the germline ends. DNA for the CDR3: TGTGCCAGCAGTTTAAATCAGGGTCCCAATGAAAAACTGTTTTTT. Protein product: CASSLNQGPNEKLFF.

This chain joins TRBV29-1 and TRBJ1-3; D gene uncertain. The CDR3 runs to 11 residues. V was cut by 4 bases and J by 4 bases, with 5 bases left in between. Germline V gene sequence: CDR1 SQVTM, CDR2 ANQGSEA. The CDR3 loop reads CSVGGGNTIYF. The CDR3 coding sequence is TGCAGCGTTGGTGGGGGAAACACCATATATTTT.

This clone has only a few counts. The CDR3 spells CASSPYFGLANTGELFF. The CDR3, as DNA: TGTGCCAGCTCACCCTACTTTGGCCTCGCGAACACCGGGGAGCTGTTTTTT. The chain employs TRBV18 and TRBJ2-2; no firm D call. This CDR3 region has 17 residues. Per germline, CDR1 KGHSH and CDR2 LQKENI. V lost 3 bases and J 0 bases, leaving 14 bases between the germline ends. The entire variable domain, with the rest obtained from reference TRBV18 and TRBJ2-2, is as follows: NAGVMQNPRHLVRRRGQEARLRCSPMKGHSHVYWYRQLPEEGLKFMVYLQKENIIDESGMPKERFSAEFPKEGPSILRIQQVVRGDSAAYFCASSPYFGLANTGELFFGEGSRLTVL.

The V gene is TRBV29-1, the J gene TRBJ2-7; 7 bases are a match to TRBD1. Germline V gene data show CDR1 as SQVTM and CDR2 as ANQGSEA. Trimming removed 0 bases from V and 1 base from J; junction bases left unmatched: 6. CDR3 length: 15 residues. CDR3 in amino acids: CSVEEITGVSYEQYF. DNA of the CDR3: TGCAGCGTTGAAGAAATTACAGGGGTTTCCTACGAGCAGTACTTC.

This chain joins TRBV5-1 and TRBJ2-7, with 11 bases aligning to TRBD1. V shed 4 bases and J 2 bases; nucleotides not matched to a gene: 5. The CDR3 covers 15 residues. The V gene's germline CDR1 is SGHRS and CDR2 YFSETQ. The CDR3, as DNA: TGCGCCAGCAGCCAGGGACAGGGGGTTACCTACGAGCAGTACTTC. Translation: CASSQGQGVTYEQYF.

CDR3 DNA sequence: TGTGCCAGCAGCCCGCCTATCCCAGGAAACACCATATATTTT. Translation: CASSPPIPGNTIYF. The chain recombines TRBV5-4 with TRBJ1-3; no clear D gene. Germline V gives CDR1 SGHNT, CDR2 YYREEE (reference sequence). The CDR3 is made up of 14 amino acids. V was trimmed by 4 bases and J by 4 bases, leaving 12 bases between them.

The J gene is TRBJ1-1, the V gene TRBV7-2; the D is unclear. CDR1 is SGHTA and CDR2 is FQGNSA in the germline V gene. The CDR3 covers 13 residues. The V and J ends lost 1 base and 7 bases respectively, with 10 bases between them. CDR3 bases: TGTGCCAGCAGCTTAGGCTACAGTTTTGAAGCTTTCTTT. This encodes CASSLGYSFEAFF.

V and J are TRBV28 and TRBJ2-5; TRBD2 is a possible D gene (5 bases). CDR1 and CDR2 (germline): MDHEN, SYDVKM. V lost 3 bases, J lost 4 bases, and 12 bases lay in between. CDR3 length equals 14 residues. Here the CDR3 DNA reads TGTGCCAGCAGTTTCCCGGGATCGGCAGAGACCCAGTACTTC. Its translation: CASSFPGSAETQYF.

The gene calls are TRBV6-1 and TRBJ2-3; 9 nucleotides align to TRBD2. There are 19 residues in the CDR3. V lost 2 bases to trimming and J lost 1 base; unmatched junction nucleotides: 13. Germline V CDR1 and CDR2: MNHNS, SASEGT. The CDR3 DNA is TGTGCCAGCAGTGAAAGGGTGGTAGCGGGGGTTATGGGCACAGATACGCAGTATTTT. It codes for CASSERVVAGVMGTDTQYF.

The CDR3 spells CASRGTTNTGELFF. The CDR3 DNA is TGTGCCAGCAGAGGGACAACTAACACCGGGGAGCTGTTTTTT. The J gene is TRBJ2-2, the V gene TRBV6-5; perhaps TRBD1 as D (6 bases). V lost 6 bases, J lost 2 bases, and 10 bases lay in between. The CDR3 length is 14 residues. Germline V gene data show CDR1 as MNHEY and CDR2 as SVGAGI.

The CDR3 is CASSVRQTSTNEKLFF. CDR3 sequence (DNA): TGTGCCAGCAGTGTCAGACAGACCTCAACTAATGAAAAACTGTTTTTT. This rearrangement joins TRBV28 to TRBJ1-4, with a weak D call TRBD1 (5 bases). V dropped 5 bases and J dropped 0 bases, with 13 bases sitting between them. Germline V lookup: CDR1 MDHEN, CDR2 SYDVKM. The CDR3 loop spans 16 amino acids.

The V and J genes are TRBV9 and TRBJ1-6, with unresolved D. The CDR3 extends over 14 amino acids. CDR1 is SGDLS and CDR2 is YYNGEE in the germline V gene. With 0 bases removed from V and 7 bases from J, the gap between germline ends came to 8 bases. CDR3 DNA: TGTGCCAGCAGCGTAGCTGAGGGAAATTCACCCCTCCACTTT. Protein product: CASSVAEGNSPLHF.